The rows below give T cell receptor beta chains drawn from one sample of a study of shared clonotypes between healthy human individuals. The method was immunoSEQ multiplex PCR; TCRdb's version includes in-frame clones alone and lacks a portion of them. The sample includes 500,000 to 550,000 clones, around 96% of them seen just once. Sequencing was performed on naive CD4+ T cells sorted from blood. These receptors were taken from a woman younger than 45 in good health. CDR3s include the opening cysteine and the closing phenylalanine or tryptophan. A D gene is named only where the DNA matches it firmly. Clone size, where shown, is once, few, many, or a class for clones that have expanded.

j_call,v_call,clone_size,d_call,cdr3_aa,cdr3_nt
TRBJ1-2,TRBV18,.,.,CASSPVAPSDGYTF,TGTGCCAGCTCACCGGTGGCGCCGAGTGATGGCTACACCTTC
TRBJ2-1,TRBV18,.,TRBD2,CASSLTSGSYNEQFF,TGTGCCAGCTCACTAACTAGCGGATCCTACAATGAGCAGTTCTTC
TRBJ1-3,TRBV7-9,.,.,CASSLLTGRLGGNTIYF,TGTGCCAGCAGCTTATTAACAGGGAGACTCGGTGGAAACACCATATATTTT
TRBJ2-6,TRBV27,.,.,CASRGSSGANVLTF,TGTGCCAGCAGGGGGAGCTCTGGGGCCAACGTCCTGACTTTC
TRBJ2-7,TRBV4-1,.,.,CASSPPSYEQYF,TGCGCCAGCAGCCCCCCTTCCTACGAGCAGTACTTC
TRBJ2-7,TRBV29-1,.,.,CSVEDRTGNYEQYF,TGCAGCGTTGAAGATCGTACGGGGAACTACGAGCAGTACTTC
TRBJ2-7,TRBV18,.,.,CASSPHTSGEQYF,TGTGCCAGCTCACCTCACACCTCGGGGGAGCAGTACTTC
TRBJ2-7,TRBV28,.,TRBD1,CASTDPGQGAHEQYF,TGTGCCAGCACCGACCCGGGACAGGGGGCCCACGAGCAGTACTTC
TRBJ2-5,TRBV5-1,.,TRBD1,CASSLGGTDQETQYF,TGCGCCAGCAGCTTGGGTGGGACAGACCAAGAGACCCAGTACTTC
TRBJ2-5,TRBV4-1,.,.,CASSQGFGLQYF,TGCGCCAGCAGCCAAGGATTCGGTTTGCAGTACTTC
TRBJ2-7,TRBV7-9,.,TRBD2,CASSFGLAASYEQYF,TGTGCCAGCAGCTTTGGACTAGCGGCCTCCTACGAGCAGTACTTC
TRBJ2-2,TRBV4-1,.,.,CASSQTGSGELFF,TGCGCCAGCAGCCAAACAGGGAGCGGGGAGCTGTTTTTT
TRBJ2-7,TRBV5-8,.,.,CASSLPQAGAYEQYF,TGTGCCAGCAGCTTGCCCCAGGCTGGGGCCTACGAGCAGTACTTC
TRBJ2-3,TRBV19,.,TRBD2,CATASGRGDTQYF,TGCGCCACAGCTAGCGGGAGAGGGGATACGCAGTATTTT
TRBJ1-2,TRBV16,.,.,CASSQFTNYGYTF,TGTGCCAGCAGCCAATTTACTAACTATGGCTACACCTTC
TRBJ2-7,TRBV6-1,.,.,CASATGMPGEQYF,TGTGCCAGTGCCACAGGGATGCCCGGCGAGCAGTACTTC
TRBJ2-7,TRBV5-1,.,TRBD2,CASSLSGGAYEQYF,TGCGCCAGCAGCCTCTCCGGGGGGGCCTACGAGCAGTACTTC
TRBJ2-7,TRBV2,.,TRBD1,CASSPRGQGAYEQYF,TGTGCCAGCAGTCCCCGGGGACAGGGGGCCTACGAGCAGTACTTC
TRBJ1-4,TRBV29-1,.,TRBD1,CSVWDSGREKLFF,TGCAGCGTTTGGGACAGCGGTAGGGAAAAACTGTTTTTT
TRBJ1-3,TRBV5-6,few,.,CASSVRTGRWLGYGNTIYF,TGTGCCAGCAGCGTAAGAACAGGGAGGTGGTTAGGCTATGGAAACACCATATATTTT
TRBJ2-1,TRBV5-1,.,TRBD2,CASSSTSAYNEQFF,TGCGCCAGCAGTTCCACTAGCGCGTACAATGAGCAGTTCTTC
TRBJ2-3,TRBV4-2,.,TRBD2,CASSHRMTGGPPDTQYF,TGTGCCAGCAGCCACAGGATGACGGGAGGGCCCCCGGATACGCAGTATTTT
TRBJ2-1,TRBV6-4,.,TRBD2,CASSVMRTSGRPNEQFF,TGTGCCAGCAGTGTGATGCGGACTAGCGGGAGGCCTAATGAGCAGTTCTTC
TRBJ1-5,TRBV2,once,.,CASSRDYSNQPQHF,TGTGCCAGCAGCAGGGACTATAGCAATCAGCCCCAGCATTTT
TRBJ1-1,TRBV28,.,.,CAPLGGAGRTQNTEAFF,TGTGCCCCCCTCGGAGGGGCGGGGAGAACTCAGAACACTGAAGCTTTCTTT
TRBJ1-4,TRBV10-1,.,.,CASSRQENEKLFF,TGCGCCAGCAGCCGACAGGAAAATGAAAAACTGTTTTTT
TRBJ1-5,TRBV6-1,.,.,CASREGYSNQPQHF,TGTGCCAGCAGGGAGGGGTATAGCAATCAGCCCCAGCATTTT
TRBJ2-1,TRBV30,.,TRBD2,CAWIPGLATYNEQFF,TGTGCCTGGATTCCGGGACTAGCGACCTACAATGAGCAGTTCTTC
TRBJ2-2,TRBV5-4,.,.,CASSGRYSPNTGELFF,TGTGCCAGCAGCGGACGGTACAGTCCGAACACCGGGGAGCTGTTTTTT
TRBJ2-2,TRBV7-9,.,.,CASSLGYTGELFF,TGTGCCAGCAGCTTAGGTTACACCGGGGAGCTGTTTTTT
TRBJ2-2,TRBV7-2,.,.,CASSLARWATGELFF,TGTGCCAGCAGCTTAGCGAGGTGGGCGACCGGGGAGCTGTTTTTT
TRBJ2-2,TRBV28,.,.,CASRKIRGTRPGELFF,TGTGCCAGCAGAAAAATACGGGGGACCCGTCCCGGGGAGCTGTTTTTT
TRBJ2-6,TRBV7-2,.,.,CASSFRLAGANVLTF,TGTGCCAGCAGCTTTCGATTAGCTGGGGCCAACGTCCTGACTTTC
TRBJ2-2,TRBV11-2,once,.,CASSLQGSTGELFF,TGTGCCAGCAGCTTACAGGGATCCACCGGGGAGCTGTTTTTT
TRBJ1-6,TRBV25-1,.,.,CASRGDYSSPLHF,TGTGCCAGCAGGGGGGATTACAGTTCACCCCTCCACTTT
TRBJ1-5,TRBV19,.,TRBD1,CASSHWSGTGRRGNQPQHF,TGTGCCAGTAGTCATTGGTCCGGGACAGGGCGTCGGGGCAATCAGCCCCAGCATTTT
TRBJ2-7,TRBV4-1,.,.,CASSPGRDPYEQYF,TGCGCCAGCAGCCCAGGGCGGGATCCCTACGAGCAGTACTTC
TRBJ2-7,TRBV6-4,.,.,CASSPQRAYEQYF,TGTGCCAGCAGTCCCCAAAGGGCCTACGAGCAGTACTTC
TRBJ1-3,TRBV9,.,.,CASSAGAAGNTIYF,TGTGCCAGCAGCGCAGGGGCTGCTGGAAACACCATATATTTT
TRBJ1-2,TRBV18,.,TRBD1,CASSPGTGVPINYGYTF,TGTGCCAGCTCTCCCGGGACAGGGGTCCCCATTAACTATGGCTACACCTTC
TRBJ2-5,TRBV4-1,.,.,CASSRRKVVGERSNQETQYF,TGCGCCAGCAGCCGACGAAAGGTTGTAGGAGAGCGGTCAAATCAAGAGACCCAGTACTTC
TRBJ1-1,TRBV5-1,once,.,CASSPSTANTEAFF,TGCGCCAGCAGCCCATCGACAGCGAACACTGAAGCTTTCTTT
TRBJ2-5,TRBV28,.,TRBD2,CASSLTLAAQETQYF,TGTGCCAGCAGTTTAACTCTAGCGGCCCAAGAGACCCAGTACTTC
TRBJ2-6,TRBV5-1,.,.,CASRAPNSGANVLTF,TGCGCCAGCCGTGCCCCGAACTCTGGGGCCAACGTCCTGACTTTC
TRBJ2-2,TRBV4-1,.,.,CASRAYVVARTGELFF,TGCGCCAGCAGGGCTTATGTAGTAGCTCGAACCGGGGAGCTGTTTTTT
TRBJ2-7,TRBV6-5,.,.,CASRNRNEQYF,TGTGCCAGCAGGAACAGGAACGAGCAGTACTTC
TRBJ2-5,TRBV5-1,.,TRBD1,CASSPGQGAVETQYF,TGCGCCAGCAGCCCTGGACAGGGGGCGGTGGAGACCCAGTACTTC
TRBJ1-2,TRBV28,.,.,CASSFSLRGGAGYGYTF,TGTGCCAGCAGTTTTTCCCTACGAGGCGGGGCAGGCTATGGCTACACCTTC
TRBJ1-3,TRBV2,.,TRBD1,CATEQGPSGNTIYF,TGTGCCACTGAACAGGGGCCCTCTGGAAACACCATATATTTT
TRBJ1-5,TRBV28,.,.,CASSLGGRGGQPQHF,TGTGCCAGCAGTTTAGGGGGGAGAGGGGGTCAGCCCCAGCATTTT
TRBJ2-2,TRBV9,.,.,CASSVERVNTGELFF,TGTGCCAGCAGCGTAGAGCGGGTGAACACCGGGGAGCTGTTTTTT
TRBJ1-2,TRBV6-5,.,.,CASSPELSNYGYTF,TGTGCCAGCAGCCCGGAGCTGTCTAACTATGGCTACACCTTC
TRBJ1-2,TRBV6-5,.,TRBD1,CASSYSGTGQGYTF,TGTGCCAGCAGTTACTCCGGGACAGGTCAAGGCTACACCTTC